This T cell receptor beta chain was observed in a study of T cells expressing NK-cell markers. Findings and caveats of the study: NKG2C+ dominant clonotypes from about 6 donors made up roughly 1.0-8% of CD8+ T cells.

TCRdb reanalyzed the 5' RACE reads and collapses them to one entry per CDR3 protein, without DNA. The sample table sets out 450,000 to 600,000 distinct CDR3 sequences. On this clonotype itself: Its antigen remains unknown.

The sequenced sample consisted of blood T cells: a sorted CD56 or NKG2C T cell subset, CD4+ or CD8+ T cells, or bulk PBMC T cells (not recorded which). The sequence was collected from a young man in good health.

CDR3 amino acids: CASSYHGPVDNEQFF. This chain links TRBV6-5 with TRBJ2-1. This CDR3 comprises 15 residues. The V gene's germline CDR1 is MNHEY and CDR2 SVGAGI.